This passage covers 14 T cell receptor beta chains from one sample sequenced in a study of T cells in Graves' hyperthyroidism and ophthalmopathy. RNA transcripts were the template for amplifying TCR beta CDR3 regions. The study used the HTBI primer set for a first-round RT-PCR of the TCR CDR3. TCRdb used MiXCR to reprocess the multiplex PCR reads, holding one entry per CDR3 protein. The table records fewer than 300,000 distinct CDR3 sequences, around 15% of them present only once. The specimen sequenced was blood. All receptors come from a woman in her forties or fifties with Graves' hyperthyroidism that later progressed to Graves' ophthalmopathy.

The sample holds many counts of this clonotype. This CDR3 is CAQQVRGPDTEAFF. DNA of the CDR3: TGTGCTCAGCAGGTCAGGGGGCCCGACACTGAAGCTTTCTTT. V usage is TRBV2 and J usage is TRBJ1-1; 8 nucleotides align to TRBD1. Germline CDR1 is SNHLY and CDR2 is FYNNEI. This CDR3 has 14 amino acids.

This clonotype was seen ten or more times. The chain uses TRBV12-3 or TRBV12-4 and TRBJ1-1; 7 bases match TRBD1. The CDR3 runs 14 residues. V trimming: 3 bases; J trimming: 5 bases; junction bases outside the gene matches: 6. In DNA, the CDR3 is TGTGCCAGCAGTTTCGCAGGGGGAGGTACTGAAGCTTTCTTT. Its translation: CASSFAGGGTEAFF.

This clonotype was observed many times. The chain has TRBV20-1 and TRBJ2-5, with 9 bases identical to TRBD1. Germline CDR1 reads DFQATT; CDR2 reads SNEGSKA (reference sequence). The CDR3 totals 15 residues. With 6 bases clipped from V and 5 bases from J, the junction kept 13 bases outside the gene matches. CDR3 loop: CSANRDRVFTETQYF. The CDR3 DNA follows: TGCAGTGCAAACCGGGACAGGGTCTTCACGGAGACCCAGTACTTC.

This clonotype was recorded at least ten times. The chain joins TRBV18 to TRBJ1-3, with no clear D. Germline V gene data show CDR1 as KGHSH and CDR2 as LQKENI. This CDR3 contains 14 residues. The ends were cut back, 2 bases at V and 4 bases at J, with 9 bases in the middle. The CDR3 reads CASSPGQRGNTIYF. In nucleotides, the CDR3 is TGTGCCAGCTCACCAGGGCAGCGGGGAAACACCATATATTTT.

This clonotype was detected ten times or more. V is TRBV7-9 and J is TRBJ1-4; D unresolved. The germline V gene has CDR1 SEHNR and CDR2 FQNEAQ (reference sequence). The CDR3 runs 14 residues. Trimming removed 5 bases at V and 7 bases at J, with 14 bases between. The CDR3 protein is CASSRAGTAEKLFF. CDR3 in DNA: TGTGCCAGCAGCCGGGCGGGAACGGCTGAAAAACTGTTTTTT.

This clonotype was picked up many times. V and J are TRBV12-3 or TRBV12-4 and TRBJ1-6; D is ambiguous. CDR3 length: 13 amino acids. Trimming pared 3 bases from V and 5 bases from J, leaving 5 bases between. CDR3 amino acids: CASSFVDNSPLHF. CDR3 in DNA: TGTGCCAGCAGTTTCGTGGATAATTCACCCCTCCACTTT.

Many counts were recorded for this clonotype. This chain uses TRBV6-5 with TRBJ2-7; 10 positions agree with TRBD2. Germline V CDR1 and CDR2: MNHEY, SVGAGI. This CDR3 spans 16 amino acids. V lost 0 bases to trimming and J lost 2 bases; unmatched junction nucleotides: 4. The CDR3 region is CASSYSLAGATYEQYF. As DNA, the CDR3 is TGTGCCAGCAGTTACTCCCTAGCGGGAGCCACCTACGAGCAGTACTTC.

This chain connects TRBV6-4 to TRBJ2-2, with TRBD1 matching over 8 bases. The junction had 1 base not matched to a gene; V was cut back by 4 bases and J by 3 bases. The germline V gene encodes CDR1 MRHNA and CDR2 SNTAGT. This CDR3 comprises 14 residues. The CDR3 loop reads CASSGTGYTGELFF. CDR3 DNA sequence: TGTGCCAGCAGTGGGACAGGGTACACCGGGGAGCTGTTTTTT.

In this sample, this clonotype turned up many times. The genes are TRBV20-1 and TRBJ2-1, with D unclear. V was pared by 3 bases and J by 1 base, with 13 bases between. This CDR3 has 15 amino acids. The V gene's germline CDR1 is DFQATT and CDR2 SNEGSKA (reference sequence). The CDR3 nucleotides read TGCAGTGCTAGCTCCCCTCGGTTATCCTACAATGAGCAGTTCTTC. This codes for CSASSPRLSYNEQFF.

The DNA for the CDR3 is TGTGCCAGCAGCTTGGAGAGCTCCTATAATTCACCCCTCCACTTT. It translates to CASSLESSYNSPLHF. The chain joins TRBV5-4 to TRBJ1-6; D remains unclear. Germline loops: CDR1 SGHNT, CDR2 YYREEE (reference sequence). V was trimmed by 0 bases and J by 0 bases, leaving 4 bases between them. This CDR3 is 15 amino acids long.

This clonotype appeared many times. The chain combines TRBV15 with TRBJ1-2; TRBD1 agrees at 8 bases. The CDR3 loop spans 14 amino acids. Germline assignment: CDR1 LNHNV and CDR2 YYDKDF (reference sequence). V lost 5 bases, J lost 7 bases, and 9 bases stayed unmatched. The CDR3 protein is CATSLGQAMSGYTF. DNA for the CDR3: TGTGCCACCAGCTTGGGACAGGCCATGAGTGGCTACACCTTC.

This clonotype occurred many times. The chain employs TRBV7-9 and TRBJ1-2, with TRBD1 as a possible D gene (6 bases). Germline-derived CDR1 and CDR2 are SEHNR and FQNEAQ (reference sequence). CDR3 size: 14 residues. The V and J ends lost 6 bases and 5 bases respectively, with 16 bases between them. The CDR3: CASRPQGGGYGYTF. CDR3 coding DNA: TGTGCCAGCAGACCACAGGGAGGGGGTTATGGCTACACCTTC.

This clonotype was picked up many times. CDR3 in amino acids: CASSLEARYNEQFF. The CDR3 DNA reads TGCGCCAGCAGCTTGGAGGCCAGATACAATGAGCAGTTCTTC. The rearrangement joins TRBV5-1 to TRBJ2-1; D is uncertain. The CDR3 is made up of 14 amino acids. Germline CDR1 is SGHRS and CDR2 is YFSETQ. Trimming removed 0 bases at V and 4 bases at J, with 8 bases between.

This clonotype appeared a few times. One end of the junction varies from germline; a read error may be responsible. The rearrangement uses TRBV20-1 and TRBJ1-1; D may be TRBD1 (5 bases). This CDR3 is 12 amino acids long. Germline CDR1 DFQATT, CDR2 SNEGSKA (reference sequence). DNA for the CDR3: TGCAGTCCTAGGGGAGGAGGCACTGAAGCTTTCTTT. It codes for CSPRGGGTEAFF.